The next 10 T cell receptor beta chains were all read from a single sample in a study of cytomegalovirus exposure and HLA in healthy donors. Repertoires were generated with immunoSEQ multiplex PCR, while TCRdb's copy carries only in-frame clones and drops some. This sample has 100,000 to 150,000 clones, with 89% found just once. Sequenced input: PBMCs. All receptors come from a woman younger than 30 in good health and CMV-seronegative.

The chain recombines TRBV6-5 with TRBJ1-5, with 9 bases fitting TRBD1. CDR1 is MNHEY, CDR2 SVGAGI, per germline. With 6 bases clipped from V and 6 bases from J, the junction kept 0 bases outside the gene matches. The CDR3 spans 12 residues. The CDR3 DNA follows: TGTGCCAGCAGACAGGGGGCTCAGCCCCAGCATTTT. Translation: CASRQGAQPQHF.

V gene TRBV19 combines with J gene TRBJ2-7; weak D call: TRBD2 (5 bases). The V and J ends lost 1 base and 2 bases respectively, with 9 bases between them. Germline assignment: CDR1 LNHDA and CDR2 SQIVND (reference sequence). This CDR3 has 14 amino acids. In nucleotides, the CDR3 is TGTGCCAGTAGTATAGGGCCGGGAACCTACGAGCAGTACTTC. Protein: CASSIGPGTYEQYF.

V usage is TRBV28 and J usage is TRBJ1-2; D is unclear. Germline CDR1 reads MDHEN; CDR2 reads SYDVKM. The CDR3 length is 15 residues. V was cut by 3 bases and J by 7 bases, with 18 bases left in between. CDR3: CASSFQRAGSSGYTF. CDR3 nucleotides: TGTGCCAGCAGTTTCCAGCGGGCGGGGAGCAGTGGCTACACCTTC.

This chain connects TRBV7-9 to TRBJ2-3, with D unclear. V was pared by 2 bases and J by 3 bases, with 6 bases between. The CDR3 has 13 residues. Germline V lookup: CDR1 SEHNR, CDR2 FQNEAQ (reference sequence). CDR3 residues: CASSLSLTDTQYF. CDR3 nucleotides: TGTGCCAGCAGCTTAAGCTTAACAGATACGCAGTATTTT.

This clone has just one count. V gene TRBV6-5 combines with J gene TRBJ2-3; 9 bases line up with TRBD2. The J segment lost 6 bases and the V segment lost 2 bases, leaving 6 bases of the junction unmatched. The CDR3 sequence is 15 residues long. Germline V gene lookup returns CDR1 MNHEY and CDR2 SVGAGI. DNA for the CDR3: TGTGCCAGCAGTTACGGGTTAGCGGGGGTTGATACGCAGTATTTT. Translation: CASSYGLAGVDTQYF.

This clone appeared once. The V gene is TRBV5-8, the J gene TRBJ1-2; D is possibly TRBD1 (6 bases). Trimming removed 5 bases from V and 4 bases from J, with 15 bases in between. From germline, CDR1 is SGHTS and CDR2 YDEGEE. The CDR3 is 14 residues long. This CDR3 reads CASRKQGNSYGYTF. The CDR3 nucleotides read TGTGCCAGCAGAAAACAGGGTAATTCCTATGGCTACACCTTC.

CDR3 DNA: TGTGCCAGCAGTCCTACCCCCCTTTCGGGGTCAGAGACCCAGTACTTC. Its protein product is CASSPTPLSGSETQYF. The rearrangement uses TRBV6-6 and TRBJ2-5; TRBD2 might be the D (5 bases). V lost 5 bases, J lost 4 bases, and 20 bases lay in between. Germline loops: CDR1 MNHNY, CDR2 SVGAGI (reference sequence). The CDR3 has 16 amino acids.

V gene TRBV9 combines with J gene TRBJ2-5; 11 nucleotides agree with TRBD2. Germline CDR1 and CDR2: SGDLS and YYNGEE. Trimming took 0 bases from V and 5 from J; bases not matched to a gene: 9. The CDR3 consists of 17 residues. The CDR3 sequence: CASSVGPLAGGWETQYF. For the CDR3, the DNA is TGTGCCAGCAGCGTAGGTCCCCTAGCGGGGGGCTGGGAGACCCAGTACTTC.

The chain carries TRBV2 and TRBJ1-5; D remains ambiguous. Trimming removed 5 bases at V and 2 bases at J, with 4 bases between. CDR1 is SNHLY, CDR2 FYNNEI, per germline. The CDR3 covers 12 residues. CDR3 in amino acids: CASSRGNQPQHF. In nucleotides, the CDR3 is TGTGCCAGCAGTAGAGGCAATCAGCCCCAGCATTTT.

This sequence joins TRBV9 and TRBJ2-7, with a weak D call TRBD1 (6 bases). V was clipped by 3 bases and J by 4 bases, with 14 bases between them. This CDR3 comprises 14 residues. Germline V lookup: CDR1 SGDLS, CDR2 YYNGEE. The CDR3 sequence is CASSGGHSDYEQYF. In DNA, the CDR3 is TGTGCCAGCAGCGGGGGACACTCGGATTACGAGCAGTACTTC.